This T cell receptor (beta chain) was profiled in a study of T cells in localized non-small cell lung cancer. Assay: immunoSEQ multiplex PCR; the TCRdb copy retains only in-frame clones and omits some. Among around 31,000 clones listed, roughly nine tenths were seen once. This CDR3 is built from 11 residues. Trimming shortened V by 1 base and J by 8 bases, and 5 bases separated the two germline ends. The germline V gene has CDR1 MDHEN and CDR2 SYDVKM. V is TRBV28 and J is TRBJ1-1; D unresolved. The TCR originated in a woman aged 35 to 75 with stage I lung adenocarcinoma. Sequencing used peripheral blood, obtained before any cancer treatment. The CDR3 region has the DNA TGTGCCAGCAGTTTATACCAGGAAGCTTTCTTT. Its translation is CASSLYQEAFF.